Presented here are 10 T cell receptor beta chains from one specimen sequenced in a study of T cell clusters in autoimmune cytopenias. Each sample's input was roughly 270 ng genomic DNA, 38,000 or so genome equivalents. TRB was amplified by touch-down multiplex PCR, primer pools A and B combined. One entry per CDR3 protein, without DNA, is what TCRdb gives after re-calling the multiplex PCR reads. The sample table includes under 4,500 distinct CDR3 sequences. Sequencing was performed on peripheral blood. The receptors were sampled from a human donor with an autoimmune cytopenia, with autoimmune hepatitis or in good health (not recorded which).

J is TRBJ1-2 and V is TRBV6-1; without DNA, the TCRdb call of TRBD1 cannot be checked. The CDR3 covers 16 residues. In germline, CDR1 is MNHNS, CDR2 SASEGT. CDR3 sequence: CASSALRGQGGNGYTF.

Judged by frequency, this clonotype is medium-sized. J is TRBJ1-2 and V is TRBV5-6; no DNA is available, so the TRBD1 call from TCRdb remains unchecked. Germline V gene lookup returns CDR1 SGHDT and CDR2 YYEEEE. The length of the CDR3 is 15 residues. CDR3 protein: CASSLLPGQGDGYTF.

Judged by frequency, this clonotype is medium-sized. The V gene is TRBV6-5, the J gene TRBJ2-7; TCRdb's D call, TRBD2, is unchecked because there is no DNA. In germline, CDR1 is MNHEY, CDR2 SVGAGI. This CDR3 spans 16 amino acids. The CDR3 loop is CASSNHLIAGNYEQYF.

This chain uses TRBV7-6 with TRBJ2-2. Per the germline V gene, CDR1 is SGHVS and CDR2 is FNYEAQ. The CDR3 extends over 15 amino acids. The CDR3 protein is CASSLVSINTGELFF.

The chain links TRBV12-3 or TRBV12-4 to TRBJ2-7; the TRBD1 assignment by TCRdb is unverifiable without DNA. This CDR3 contains 14 residues. CDR3 protein: CASSLWGPGDEQYF.

V and J are TRBV6-5 and TRBJ1-5. Germline assignment: CDR1 MNHEY and CDR2 SVGAGI. CDR3 length equals 15 residues. This CDR3 is CASSFSLRGNQPQHF.

By frequency, this clonotype is medium-sized. The chain joins TRBV10-3 to TRBJ2-5; with no DNA, the TCRdb D assignment of TRBD1 cannot be verified. CDR1 ENHRY and CDR2 SYGVKD come from the germline V gene. This CDR3 has 16 residues. The CDR3 loop is CAISSGAPTREETQYF.

The chain couples TRBV7-6 to TRBJ2-2; with no DNA, the TCRdb D assignment of TRBD2 cannot be verified. The CDR3 consists of 15 residues. Looked up from germline, CDR1 is SGHVS and CDR2 is FNYEAQ. CDR3 region: CASSFRSGIPGELFF.

The chain has TRBV28 and TRBJ1-5; TCRdb's assignment of TRBD1 cannot be checked, as there is no DNA. From germline, CDR1 is MDHEN and CDR2 SYDVKM. This CDR3 has 18 residues. This CDR3 is CASSLLLGQDDSNQPQHF.

The chain combines TRBV9 with TRBJ2-3. Germline CDR1 is SGDLS and CDR2 is YYNGEE. This CDR3 spans 11 amino acids. CDR3 protein: CASSATDTQYF.